The clone carrying this T cell receptor (beta chain) appeared many times. The sample comes from a study of CD8+CD57+ T cells in acquired aplastic anemia. Looking at the study overall: The study obtained an average of around 2.9 ug of DNA from sorted CD4+ and CD8+ cells. In CD4+ cells, healthy donors produced an average of approximately 10 million reads.

Genomic DNA templated the TCR beta VDJ and CDR3 profiling. MiXCR, run by TCRdb on the reads, gives a single entry per CDR3 protein. Among about 190,000 distinct CDR3 sequences listed, around 59% were seen once. Sequencing was done on a sample of sorted CD4+, CD8+, or CD8+CD57+ T cells (not recorded which) from PBMCs. The TCR originated in a human donor in good health, serving as a control.

The CDR3, as DNA: TGTGCCAGCAGCTTAGTGGCAAGCACAGATACGCAGTATTTT. Amino acids: CASSLVASTDTQYF. The chain employs TRBV7-2 and TRBJ2-3, with D uncertain. The CDR3 has 14 amino acids. Germline lookup yields CDR1 SGHTA and CDR2 FQGNSA. Trimming pared 1 base from V and 0 bases from J, leaving 5 bases between.